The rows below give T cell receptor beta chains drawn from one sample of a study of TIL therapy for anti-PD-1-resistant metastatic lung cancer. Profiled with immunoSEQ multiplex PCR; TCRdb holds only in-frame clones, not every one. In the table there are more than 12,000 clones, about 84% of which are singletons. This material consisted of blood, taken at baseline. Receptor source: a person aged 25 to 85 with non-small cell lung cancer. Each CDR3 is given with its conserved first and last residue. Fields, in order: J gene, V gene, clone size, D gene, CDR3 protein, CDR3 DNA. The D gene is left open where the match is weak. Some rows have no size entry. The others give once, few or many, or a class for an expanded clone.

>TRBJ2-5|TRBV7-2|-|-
CASSPVAGGAGETQYF
TGTGCCAGCAGCCCTGTAGCAGGGGGGGCCGGGGAGACCCAGTACTTC
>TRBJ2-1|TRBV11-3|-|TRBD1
CASSTNSGTGAGEQFF
TGTGCCAGCAGCACAAACTCCGGGACAGGGGCGGGTGAGCAGTTCTTC
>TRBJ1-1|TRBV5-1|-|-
CASSFATNTEAFF
TGCGCCAGCAGCTTTGCAACGAACACTGAAGCTTTCTTT
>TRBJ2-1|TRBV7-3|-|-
CASSLHGGVSYNEQFF
TGTGCCAGCAGCTTACATGGTGGAGTGTCCTACAATGAGCAGTTCTTC
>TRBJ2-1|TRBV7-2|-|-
CASSFDGGPYNEQFF
TGTGCCAGCAGCTTCGACGGGGGCCCCTACAATGAGCAGTTCTTC
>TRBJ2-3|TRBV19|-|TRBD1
CASRSIGGQGFTDTQYF
TGTGCCAGTAGGTCGATCGGGGGACAGGGATTCACAGATACGCAGTATTTT
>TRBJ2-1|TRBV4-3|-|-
CASSQELAGPTEQFF
TGCGCCAGCAGCCAAGAGTTAGCCGGACCCACTGAGCAGTTCTTC
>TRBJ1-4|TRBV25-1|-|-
CASSEFGQGATNEKLFF
TGTGCCAGCAGTGAATTTGGTCAGGGTGCAACTAATGAAAAACTGTTTTTT
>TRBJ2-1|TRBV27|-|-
CASSFNYNEQFF
TGTGCCAGCAGTTTTAATTACAATGAGCAGTTCTTC
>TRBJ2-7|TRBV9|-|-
CASSAQGGIYEQYF
TGTGCCAGCAGCGCCCAGGGGGGGATCTACGAGCAGTACTTC
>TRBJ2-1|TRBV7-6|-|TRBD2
CASSFGRRGNEQFF
TGTGCCAGCAGCTTCGGCAGGCGGGGGAATGAGCAGTTCTTC
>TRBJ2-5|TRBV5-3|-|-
CARSPVHRDRELETQYF
TGTGCCAGAAGCCCGGTCCACAGGGATCGGGAACTAGAGACCCAGTACTTC
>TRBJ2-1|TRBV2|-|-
CASRDGILGNEQFF
TGTGCCAGCAGGGATGGGATCCTCGGCAATGAGCAGTTCTTC
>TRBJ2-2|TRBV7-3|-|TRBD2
CASSLAPLAGSNTGELFF
TGTGCCAGCAGCTTAGCCCCGCTAGCGGGTTCGAACACCGGGGAGCTGTTTTTT
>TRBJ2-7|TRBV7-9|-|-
CASRTGAYEQYF
TGTGCCAGCAGGACGGGGGCCTACGAGCAGTACTTC
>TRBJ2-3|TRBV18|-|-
CASSPSTPWDTQYF
TGTGCCAGCTCACCATCCACTCCCTGGGATACGCAGTATTTT
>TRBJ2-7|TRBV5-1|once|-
CASSPLGSSYEQYF
TGCGCCAGCAGCCCACTAGGGAGCTCCTACGAGCAGTACTTC
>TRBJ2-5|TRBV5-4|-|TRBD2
CASSLSGAGGETQYF
TGTGCCAGCAGCTTGAGTGGAGCGGGAGGGGAGACCCAGTACTTC
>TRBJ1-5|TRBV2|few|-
CASSGISTQPQHF
TGTGCCAGCAGTGGAATCTCTACGCAGCCCCAGCATTTT
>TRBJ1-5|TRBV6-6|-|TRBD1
CASSYLRDRAQPQHF
TGTGCCAGCAGTTACCTCCGGGACAGGGCGCAGCCCCAGCATTTT
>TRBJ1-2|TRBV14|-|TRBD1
CASSDRGLNYGYTF
TGTGCCAGCAGCGACAGGGGCCTGAACTATGGCTACACCTTC
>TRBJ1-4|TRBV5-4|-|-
CASSFDSNEKLFF
TGTGCCAGCAGCTTTGACAGTAATGAAAAACTGTTTTTT
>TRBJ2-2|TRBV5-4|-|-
CASSLAFANTGELFF
TGTGCCAGCAGCTTAGCGTTCGCGAACACCGGGGAGCTGTTTTTT
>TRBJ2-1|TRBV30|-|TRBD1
CAWRGPGQGGDGQFF
TGTGCCTGGAGGGGCCCGGGACAGGGTGGGGACGGGCAGTTCTTC
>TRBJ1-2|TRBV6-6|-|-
CASSSSLTGFGYTF
TGTGCCAGCAGTTCCTCTCTTACAGGGTTTGGCTACACCTTC